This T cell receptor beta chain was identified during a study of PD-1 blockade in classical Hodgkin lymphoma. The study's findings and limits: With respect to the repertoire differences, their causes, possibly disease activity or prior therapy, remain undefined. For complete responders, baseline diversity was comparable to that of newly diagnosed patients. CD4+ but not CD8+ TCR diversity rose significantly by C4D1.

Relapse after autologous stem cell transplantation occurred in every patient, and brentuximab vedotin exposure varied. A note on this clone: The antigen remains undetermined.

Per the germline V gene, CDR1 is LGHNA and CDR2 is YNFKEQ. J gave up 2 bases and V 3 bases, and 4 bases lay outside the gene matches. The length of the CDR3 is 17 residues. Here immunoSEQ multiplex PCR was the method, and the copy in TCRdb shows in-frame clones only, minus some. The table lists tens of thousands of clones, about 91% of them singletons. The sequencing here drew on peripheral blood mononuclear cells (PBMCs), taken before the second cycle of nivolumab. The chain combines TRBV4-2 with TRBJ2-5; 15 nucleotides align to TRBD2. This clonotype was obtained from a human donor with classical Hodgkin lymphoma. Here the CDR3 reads CASSHGTSGGTQETQYF. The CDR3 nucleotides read TGTGCCAGCAGCCATGGGACTAGCGGGGGGACTCAAGAGACCCAGTACTTC.